Listed below are T cell receptor beta chains from one sample, sequenced in a study of cytomegalovirus exposure and HLA in healthy donors. Method: immunoSEQ multiplex PCR; TCRdb's copy keeps in-frame clones and lacks some. The data contain about 76,000 clones, around 95% of them singletons. Sequenced: PBMCs. These receptors came from a woman between 18 and 29 years old in good health and CMV-seronegative. The CDR3 runs from the conserved cysteine through the conserved F or W. The order of the fields is D gene, V gene, clone size, J gene, CDR3 protein, CDR3 DNA. The D gene is left open where the match is weak. Only part of the rows carry a size: once, few, many, or a class if the clone is expanded.

TRBD1,TRBV28,.,TRBJ1-5,CASSLGTGYQPQHF,TGTGCCAGCAGTCTCGGGACAGGGTATCAGCCCCAGCATTTT
.,TRBV19,.,TRBJ1-6,CASSPRQGKNSPLHF,TGTGCCAGTAGCCCCCGCCAGGGCAAAAATTCACCCCTCCACTTT
TRBD1,TRBV6-1,.,TRBJ1-4,CASSDARGAEKLFF,TGTGCCAGCAGTGATGCCAGGGGGGCTGAAAAACTGTTTTTT
.,TRBV30,.,TRBJ1-1,CAWSVYTQLNTEAFF,TGTGCCTGGAGTGTATATACGCAGTTAAACACTGAAGCTTTCTTT
TRBD2,TRBV6-1,.,TRBJ2-2,CASSVPSGGGGELFF,TGTGCCAGCAGTGTTCCTTCCGGGGGGGGCGGGGAGCTGTTTTTT
.,TRBV9,.,TRBJ2-1,CASSVGGGLGDEQFF,TGTGCCAGCAGCGTAGGTGGGGGCCTAGGTGATGAGCAGTTCTTC
TRBD1,TRBV4-1,.,TRBJ2-2,CASSPRTGILPGELFF,TGCGCCAGCAGCCCGCGGACAGGGATCCTCCCCGGGGAGCTGTTTTTT
TRBD1,TRBV27,.,TRBJ2-1,CASGKDRGIGNEQFF,TGTGCCAGCGGGAAGGACAGGGGGATCGGGAATGAGCAGTTCTTC
.,TRBV9,once,TRBJ2-7,CASSVARRDSYEQYF,TGTGCCAGCAGCGTAGCGCGCAGGGACTCCTACGAGCAGTACTTC
.,TRBV6-6,.,TRBJ2-5,CAGRGGAGGETQYF,TGTGCAGGAAGAGGGGGGGCCGGAGGGGAGACCCAGTACTTC
TRBD1,TRBV25-1,.,TRBJ2-1,CATKLWGRGYNEQFF,TGTGCCACGAAATTGTGGGGCAGGGGGTACAATGAGCAGTTCTTC
.,TRBV7-2,.,TRBJ1-6,CASSLGPRISYNSPLHF,TGTGCCAGCAGCTTAGGTCCCAGGATCTCCTATAATTCACCCCTCCACTTT
.,TRBV19,.,TRBJ1-5,CASSTEQGRNQPQHF,TGTGCCAGTAGTACCGAACAGGGTCGGAATCAGCCCCAGCATTTT
.,TRBV9,.,TRBJ1-1,CASSGVENRVGTEAFF,TGTGCCAGCAGCGGCGTCGAAAACAGGGTCGGGACTGAAGCTTTCTTT
.,TRBV7-8,.,TRBJ1-4,CASSASGGLWEKLFF,TGTGCCAGCAGCGCAAGCGGGGGGTTATGGGAAAAACTGTTTTTT
TRBD1,TRBV7-2,.,TRBJ1-5,CASSFGTGDNQPQHF,TGTGCCAGCAGCTTTGGGACAGGGGACAATCAGCCCCAGCATTTT
.,TRBV19,.,TRBJ1-5,CASGQFSNQPQHF,TGTGCCAGCGGACAGTTTAGCAATCAGCCCCAGCATTTT
TRBD1,TRBV15,.,TRBJ2-3,CATSYTGGFTDTQYF,TGTGCCACCAGCTACACAGGGGGTTTTACAGATACGCAGTATTTT
TRBD2,TRBV7-6,.,TRBJ2-1,CASSPAGGPTYNEQFF,TGTGCCAGCAGCCCAGCGGGGGGGCCCACCTACAATGAGCAGTTCTTC
TRBD1,TRBV6-5,.,TRBJ1-5,CASRRGQPDQPQHF,TGTGCCAGCAGGAGGGGACAGCCAGATCAGCCCCAGCATTTT
.,TRBV5-4,.,TRBJ1-3,CASSPGISGNTIYF,TGTGCCAGCAGCCCAGGTATCTCTGGAAACACCATATATTTT
.,TRBV19,.,TRBJ1-2,CASSVPGRTNYGYTF,TGTGCCAGTAGTGTCCCCGGCAGGACTAACTATGGCTACACCTTC
.,TRBV2,.,TRBJ1-3,CASSVSLTIYF,TGTGCCAGCAGCGTTAGTTTGACCATATATTTT
TRBD1,TRBV4-2,.,TRBJ2-7,CASSQNRDRGYEQYF,TGTGCCAGCAGCCAAAATCGGGACAGGGGCTACGAGCAGTACTTC
TRBD2,TRBV11-1,.,TRBJ2-5,CASSLGTSEIAETQYF,TGTGCCAGCAGCTTAGGGACTAGCGAAATTGCGGAGACCCAGTACTTC
.,TRBV30,.,TRBJ1-5,CAWSVRGQPQHF,TGTGCCTGGAGTGTTCGGGGTCAGCCCCAGCATTTT
.,TRBV4-2,.,TRBJ2-7,CASSQDLVAYSYEQYF,TGTGCCAGCAGCCAAGATTTAGTAGCGTACTCCTACGAGCAGTACTTC
TRBD2,TRBV13,.,TRBJ2-7,CASRKRGELYEQYF,TGTGCCAGCAGAAAGCGGGGGGAGCTCTACGAGCAGTACTTC
.,TRBV11-2,.,TRBJ2-5,CASSFGRGMAETQYF,TGTGCCAGCAGCTTCGGCAGGGGTATGGCAGAGACCCAGTACTTC
.,TRBV7-9,.,TRBJ1-6,CASSLLVTTGSSYNSPLHF,TGTGCCAGCAGCTTATTAGTGACAACCGGGAGCTCCTATAATTCACCCCTCCACTTT
.,TRBV2,.,TRBJ1-6,CASSHRVPYNSPLHF,TGTGCCAGCAGTCACAGGGTACCCTATAATTCACCCCTCCACTTT
.,TRBV9,.,TRBJ2-1,CASSVDSYNEQFF,TGTGCCAGCAGCGTAGATTCTTACAATGAGCAGTTCTTC
TRBD1,TRBV29-1,.,TRBJ1-1,CSVQRDRVPEAFF,TGCAGCGTCCAACGAGACAGGGTCCCTGAAGCTTTCTTT
.,TRBV15,.,TRBJ1-2,CATSRDRLSYGYTF,TGTGCCACCAGCAGAGATCGACTTAGTTATGGCTACACCTTC
.,TRBV6-6,.,TRBJ2-1,CASRKGPGTNEQFF,TGTGCCAGCCGAAAGGGGCCAGGAACCAATGAGCAGTTCTTC
.,TRBV6-4,few,TRBJ1-2,CASREGPSYGYTF,TGTGCCAGCAGGGAGGGCCCGAGCTATGGCTACACCTTC
.,TRBV19,.,TRBJ2-1,CASSIDRTGNRIEQFF,TGTGCCAGTAGTATAGATCGTACAGGGAATCGCATCGAGCAGTTCTTC
TRBD2,TRBV7-2,.,TRBJ2-1,CASSMLAGSYNEQFF,TGTGCCAGCAGCATGCTAGCGGGGTCCTACAATGAGCAGTTCTTC
.,TRBV27,.,TRBJ1-2,CASSAHKSYGYTF,TGTGCCAGCAGTGCCCATAAGAGCTATGGCTACACCTTC
TRBD2,TRBV6-5,.,TRBJ2-7,CASSYSSGGLSYEQYF,TGTGCCAGCAGTTACTCCTCGGGGGGGCTCTCCTACGAGCAGTACTTC
.,TRBV7-3,.,TRBJ1-1,CASSLNYRMNTEAFF,TGTGCCAGCAGCTTAAATTACAGAATGAACACTGAAGCTTTCTTT